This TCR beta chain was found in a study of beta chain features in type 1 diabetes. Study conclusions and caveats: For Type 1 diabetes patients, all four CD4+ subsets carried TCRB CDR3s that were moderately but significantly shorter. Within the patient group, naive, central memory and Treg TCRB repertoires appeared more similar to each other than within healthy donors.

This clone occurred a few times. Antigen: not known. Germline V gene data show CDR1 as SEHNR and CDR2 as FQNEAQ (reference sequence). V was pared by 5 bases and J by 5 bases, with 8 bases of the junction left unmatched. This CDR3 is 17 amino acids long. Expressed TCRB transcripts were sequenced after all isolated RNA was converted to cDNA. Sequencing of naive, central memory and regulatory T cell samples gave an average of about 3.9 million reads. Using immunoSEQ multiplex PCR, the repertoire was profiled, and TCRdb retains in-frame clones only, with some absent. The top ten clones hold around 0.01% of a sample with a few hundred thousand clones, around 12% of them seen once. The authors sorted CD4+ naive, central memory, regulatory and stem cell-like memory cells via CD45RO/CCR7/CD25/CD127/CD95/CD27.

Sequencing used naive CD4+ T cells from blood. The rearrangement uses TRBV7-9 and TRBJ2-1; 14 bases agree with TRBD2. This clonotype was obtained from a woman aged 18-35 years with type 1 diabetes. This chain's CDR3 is CASSPGLAGAAHNEQFF. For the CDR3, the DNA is TGTGCCAGCAGCCCGGGACTAGCGGGAGCTGCTCACAATGAGCAGTTCTTC. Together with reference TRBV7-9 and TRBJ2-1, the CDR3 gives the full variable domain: DTGVSQNPRHKITKRGQNVTFRCDPISEHNRLYWYRQTLGQGPEFLTYFQNEAQLEKSRLLSDRFSAERPKGSFSTLEIQRTEQGDSAMYLCASSPGLAGAAHNEQFFGPGTRLTVL.